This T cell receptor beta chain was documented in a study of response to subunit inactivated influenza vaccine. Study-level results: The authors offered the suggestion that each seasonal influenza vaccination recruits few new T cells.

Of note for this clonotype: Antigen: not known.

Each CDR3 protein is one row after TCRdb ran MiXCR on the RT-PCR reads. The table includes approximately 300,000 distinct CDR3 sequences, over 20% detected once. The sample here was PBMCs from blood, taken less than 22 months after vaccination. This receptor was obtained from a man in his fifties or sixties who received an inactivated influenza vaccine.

CDR3 residues: CASSLGAPLMDGYTF. The CDR3 coding sequence is TGCGCCAGCAGCTTGGGGGCCCCCTTAATGGATGGCTACACCTTC. This chain joins TRBV5-1 and TRBJ1-2; D call uncertain. V shed 0 bases and J shed 6 bases, with 15 bases lying between them. Germline CDR1 SGHRS, CDR2 YFSETQ. The CDR3 loop spans 15 amino acids.